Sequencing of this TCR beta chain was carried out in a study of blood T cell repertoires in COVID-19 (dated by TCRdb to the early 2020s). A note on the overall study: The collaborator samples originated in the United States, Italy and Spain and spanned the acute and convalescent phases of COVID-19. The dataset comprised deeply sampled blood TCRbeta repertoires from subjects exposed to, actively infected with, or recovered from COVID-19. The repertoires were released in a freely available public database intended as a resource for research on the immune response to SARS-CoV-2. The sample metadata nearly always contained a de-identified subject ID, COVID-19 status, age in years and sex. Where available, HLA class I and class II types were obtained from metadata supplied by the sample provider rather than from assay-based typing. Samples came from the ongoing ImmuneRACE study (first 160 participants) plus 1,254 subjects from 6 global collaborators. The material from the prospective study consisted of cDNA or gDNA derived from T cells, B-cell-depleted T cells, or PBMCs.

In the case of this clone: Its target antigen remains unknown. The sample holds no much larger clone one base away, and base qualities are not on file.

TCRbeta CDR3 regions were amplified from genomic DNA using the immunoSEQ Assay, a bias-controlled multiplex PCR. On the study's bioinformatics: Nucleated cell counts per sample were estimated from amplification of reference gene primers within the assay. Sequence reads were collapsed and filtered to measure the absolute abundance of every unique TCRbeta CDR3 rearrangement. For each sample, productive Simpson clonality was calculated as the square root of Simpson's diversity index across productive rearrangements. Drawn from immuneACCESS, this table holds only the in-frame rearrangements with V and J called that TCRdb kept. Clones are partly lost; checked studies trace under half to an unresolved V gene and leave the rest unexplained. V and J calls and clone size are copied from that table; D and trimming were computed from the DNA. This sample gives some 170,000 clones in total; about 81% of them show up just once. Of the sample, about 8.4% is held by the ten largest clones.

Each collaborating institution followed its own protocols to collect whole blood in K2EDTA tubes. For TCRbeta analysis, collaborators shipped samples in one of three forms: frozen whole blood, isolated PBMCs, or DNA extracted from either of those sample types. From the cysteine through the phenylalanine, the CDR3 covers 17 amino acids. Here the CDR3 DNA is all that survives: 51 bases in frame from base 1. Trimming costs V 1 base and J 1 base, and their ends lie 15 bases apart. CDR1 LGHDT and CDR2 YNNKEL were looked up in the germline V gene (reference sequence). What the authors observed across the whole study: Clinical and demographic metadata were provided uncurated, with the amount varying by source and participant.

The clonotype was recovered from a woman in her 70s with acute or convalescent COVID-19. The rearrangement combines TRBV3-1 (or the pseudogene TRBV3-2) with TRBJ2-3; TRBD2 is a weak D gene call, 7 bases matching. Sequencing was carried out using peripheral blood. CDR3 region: CASSQGVTGGRTDTQYF. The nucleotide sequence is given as TGTGCCAGCAGCCAAGGTGTTACCGGGGGGCGCACAGATACGCAGTATTTT.